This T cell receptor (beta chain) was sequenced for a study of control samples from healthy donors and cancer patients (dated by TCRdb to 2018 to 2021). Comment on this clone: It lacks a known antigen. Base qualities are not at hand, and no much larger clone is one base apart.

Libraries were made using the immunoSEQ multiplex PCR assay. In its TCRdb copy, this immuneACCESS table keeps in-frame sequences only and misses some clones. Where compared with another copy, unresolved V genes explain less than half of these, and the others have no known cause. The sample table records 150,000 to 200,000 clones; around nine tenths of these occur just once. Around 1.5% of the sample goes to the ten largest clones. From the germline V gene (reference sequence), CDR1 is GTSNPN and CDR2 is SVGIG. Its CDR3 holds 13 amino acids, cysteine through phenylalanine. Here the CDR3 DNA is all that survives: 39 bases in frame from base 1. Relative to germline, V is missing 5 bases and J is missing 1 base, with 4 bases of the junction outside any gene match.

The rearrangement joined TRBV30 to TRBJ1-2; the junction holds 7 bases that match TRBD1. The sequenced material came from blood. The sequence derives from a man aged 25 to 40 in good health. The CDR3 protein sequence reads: CAWGQVLNYGYTF. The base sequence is TGTGCCTGGGGACAGGTCCTTAACTATGGCTACACCTTC.